These 25 T cell receptor beta chains were sequenced from one sample in a study of blood T cells in healthy people across ages. Together with a sample-barcoded 5' primer, a J-beta primer mix was included in a second PCR lasting about 6 to 11 cycles. Each CDR3 protein gets one entry after TCRdb re-called the 5' RACE reads with MiXCR. The table records 1,500,000 or so distinct CDR3 sequences, 59% of them present only once. The sample consisted of blood. These receptors came from a man younger than 35 in good health.

The V gene is TRBV7-2, the J gene TRBJ2-1; 7 bases match TRBD1. Trimming took 4 bases from V and 2 from J; bases not matched to a gene: 2. This CDR3 is built from 14 residues. Germline V CDR1 and CDR2: SGHTA, FQGNSA. CDR3 amino acids: CASSWDSTYNEQFF. The CDR3 DNA is TGTGCCAGCAGCTGGGACAGCACCTACAATGAGCAGTTCTTC.

This clonotype was observed a single time. The rearrangement links TRBV15 to TRBJ2-7; 7 bases fit TRBD2. CDR3 length: 16 amino acids. Germline V gene data show CDR1 as LNHNV and CDR2 as YYDKDF (reference sequence). V lost 4 bases to trimming and J lost 2 bases; unmatched junction nucleotides: 11. CDR3 in DNA: TGTGCCACCAGCACCTCCAGTGGGGGGGGGACCTACGAGCAGTACTTC. Translating gives CATSTSSGGGTYEQYF.

This chain joins TRBV10-3 and TRBJ2-1; 13 bases agree with TRBD2. The CDR3 consists of 15 residues. CDR1 is ENHRY and CDR2 is SYGVKD in the germline V gene. The junction had 6 bases not matched to a gene; V was cut back by 3 bases and J by 10 bases. The chain's CDR3 is CAISDEGLAGAEQFF. The CDR3 DNA sequence: TGTGCCATCAGTGACGAAGGACTAGCGGGAGCGGAGCAGTTCTTC.

The rearrangement links TRBV27 to TRBJ1-4; 8 positions match TRBD1. Trimming at V came to 8 bases and at J to 0 bases, leaving 11 bases not matched to a gene. Germline CDR1 and CDR2: MNHEY and SMNVEV (reference sequence). The CDR3 runs 17 residues. The CDR3 reads CASRPFDRGATNEKLFF. CDR3 nucleotides: TGTGCCAGCCGACCTTTCGACAGGGGCGCAACTAATGAAAAACTGTTTTTT.

CDR3 region: CASSFARWTKNIQYF. The CDR3 nucleotides are TGTGCCAGCAGTTTCGCCCGATGGACCAAAAACATTCAGTACTTC. The chain uses TRBV28 and TRBJ2-4; D is unclear. The CDR3 runs to 15 residues. Trimming took off 3 bases at V and 2 bases at J, with 11 bases between the two ends. Germline V lookup: CDR1 MDHEN, CDR2 SYDVKM.

This clonotype was seen a few times. Here the CDR3 DNA reads TGCAGTGCTAGAGTTTCAGGGGAGCTCAACTATGGCTACACCTTC. Translation: CSARVSGELNYGYTF. V is TRBV20-1 and J is TRBJ1-2; a possible D gene is TRBD1 (6 bases). Germline CDR1 reads DFQATT; CDR2 reads SNEGSKA (reference sequence). The CDR3 has 15 amino acids. The germline V and J ends were trimmed by 1 base and 2 bases, with 14 bases remaining between them.

The chain carries TRBV24-1 and TRBJ2-3, with 12 bases that match TRBD2. The CDR3 sequence is 17 residues long. Germline V gene data show CDR1 as KGHDR and CDR2 as SFDVKD. J gave up 1 base and V 2 bases, and 3 bases lay outside the gene matches. This chain's CDR3 is CATSDYWTSGGTDTQYF. The CDR3 nucleotides read TGTGCCACCAGTGATTACTGGACTAGCGGGGGCACAGATACGCAGTATTTT.

This clonotype came up a few times. The CDR3 region has the DNA TGCAGCGTTGTAGTCACCTACGAGCAGTACTTC. This gives the protein CSVVVTYEQYF. The chain couples TRBV29-1 to TRBJ2-7; D remains ambiguous. The CDR3 loop spans 11 amino acids. CDR1 and CDR2 (germline): SQVTM, ANQGSEA. Trimming shortened V by 4 bases and J by 2 bases, and 6 bases separated the two germline ends.

This clonotype has ten or more counts. The chain combines TRBV20-1 with TRBJ1-5; the match to TRBD1 covers 9 bases. Germline assignment: CDR1 DFQATT and CDR2 SNEGSKA (reference sequence). The CDR3 runs to 15 residues. Trimming cost V 6 bases and J 7 bases; bases outside gene matches: 13. The DNA for the CDR3 is TGCAGTGCGCTACAACCGGGACAGGGATACCAGCCCCAGCATTTT. Translation gives CSALQPGQGYQPQHF.

To note about this clonotype: One end of the junction varies from germline; a read error may be responsible. The rearrangement joins TRBV7-9 to TRBJ2-1; 9 bases are a match to TRBD2. The germline V gene has CDR1 SEHNR and CDR2 FQNEAQ (reference sequence). The CDR3 contains 15 residues. In DNA form, the CDR3 reads TGTGCCGGCAGCTTCCTAGCGGGGCGCTACAATGAGCAGTTCTTC. Translation gives CAGSFLAGRYNEQFF.

The gene calls are TRBV7-8 and TRBJ2-2; D may be TRBD1 (6 bases). Trimming shortened V by 5 bases and J by 0 bases, and 13 bases separated the two germline ends. The CDR3 is 16 residues long. CDR1 and CDR2 from the germline V gene are SGHVS and FQNEAQ. The CDR3 DNA sequence: TGTGCCAGCAGCCCCCAAGGGGGATCGAACACCGGGGAGCTGTTTTTT. This encodes CASSPQGGSNTGELFF.

This chain connects TRBV3-1 to TRBJ2-3; 8 bases agree with TRBD2. Germline V gene sequence: CDR1 LGHDT, CDR2 YNNKEL (reference sequence). The trim removed 0 bases at V and 7 bases at J, leaving 18 bases unmatched. The CDR3 runs 19 residues. The CDR3 sequence is CASSQDSAPPSGGLNTQYF. The CDR3, as DNA: TGTGCCAGCAGCCAAGACTCAGCCCCTCCAAGCGGGGGTCTGAATACGCAGTATTTT.

J is TRBJ1-4 and V is TRBV27; 7 bases align to TRBD1. After removal of 8 bases from V and 6 bases from J, the junction contained 12 bases not matched to a gene. The CDR3 length is 15 residues. Per germline, CDR1 MNHEY and CDR2 SMNVEV (reference sequence). In DNA, the CDR3 is TGTGCCAGCGCCGACAGGGATTGGGGCGATGAAAAACTGTTTTTT. Amino acid sequence: CASADRDWGDEKLFF.

The gene calls are TRBV5-1 and TRBJ1-5; D perhaps matches TRBD1 (6 bases). Trimming cost V 9 bases and J 7 bases, with 20 bases left between them. The CDR3 is 14 amino acids. The germline V gene encodes CDR1 SGHRS and CDR2 YFSETQ. The CDR3 loop reads CATNLTTGWQPQHF. The CDR3, as DNA: TGCGCCACCAACCTAACCACAGGGTGGCAGCCCCAGCATTTT.

The chain has TRBV5-1 and TRBJ1-1; a weak D match, TRBD1 (6 bases). CDR1 SGHRS and CDR2 YFSETQ come from the germline V gene. V was cut by 0 bases and J by 4 bases, with 13 bases left in between. The CDR3 runs 15 residues. CDR3: CASSLGGQRRTEAFF. DNA of the CDR3: TGCGCCAGCAGCTTGGGAGGACAGCGGCGCACTGAAGCTTTCTTT.

V usage is TRBV6-6 and J usage is TRBJ2-1, with D possibly being TRBD2 (6 bases). Trimming removed 0 bases at V and 0 bases at J, with 12 bases between. This CDR3 comprises 17 residues. The germline V gene has CDR1 MNHNY and CDR2 SVGAGI (reference sequence). CDR3 in amino acids: CASSYSVQAGSYNEQFF. The CDR3 nucleotides read TGTGCCAGCAGTTACTCGGTTCAAGCGGGCTCCTACAATGAGCAGTTCTTC.

The chain employs TRBV10-3 and TRBJ1-2, with 7 bases lining up with TRBD1. The CDR3 runs to 12 residues. Trimming cost V 7 bases and J 4 bases; bases outside gene matches: 3. Germline CDR1 ENHRY, CDR2 SYGVKD. In DNA form, the CDR3 reads TGTGCCATCAATCGACAGGGCTATGGCTACACCTTC. Protein product: CAINRQGYGYTF.

The chain employs TRBV11-2 and TRBJ2-7; TRBD2 might be the D (5 bases). CDR1 is SGHAT and CDR2 is FQNNGV in the germline V gene. The CDR3 runs 14 residues. Trimming removed 7 bases at V and 2 bases at J, with 15 bases between. The CDR3 coding sequence is TGTGCCAGCACCCACCCGGGAAGCACCTACGAGCAGTACTTC. Translated: CASTHPGSTYEQYF.

The chain uses TRBV4-3 and TRBJ2-4; D may be TRBD1 (7 bases). Germline V gene sequence: CDR1 LGHNA, CDR2 YSLEER. The germline V and J ends were trimmed by 4 bases and 6 bases, with 16 bases remaining between them. The CDR3 loop spans 15 amino acids. The CDR3 nucleotides read TGCGCCAGCAGCCCCACAAGGGGGGACAGAAACATTCAGTACTTC. Encoded protein: CASSPTRGDRNIQYF.

This clonotype appeared once. V gene TRBV6-1 combines with J gene TRBJ2-2; TRBD1 matches 10 bases. Germline assignment: CDR1 MNHNS and CDR2 SASEGT. This CDR3 region has 19 residues. J gave up 5 bases and V 6 bases, and 18 bases lay outside the gene matches. The CDR3 spells CASSPMSGTGVLGTGELFF. CDR3 nucleotides: TGTGCCAGCAGCCCCATGTCCGGGACAGGGGTTTTGGGGACCGGGGAGCTGTTTTTT.

This clonotype was detected many times. V gene TRBV10-1 combines with J gene TRBJ2-4; TRBD1 is a possible D gene (5 bases). CDR1 WNHNN and CDR2 SYGVQD come from the germline V gene (reference sequence). V dropped 4 bases and J dropped 11 bases, with 18 bases sitting between them. The CDR3 loop spans 14 amino acids. DNA for the CDR3: TGCGCCAGCAGTGGGACGGACACCCCTGGGCTTCAGTACTTC. Amino acid sequence: CASSGTDTPGLQYF.

The rearrangement joins TRBV4-2 to TRBJ2-7; the D gene is possibly TRBD2 (6 bases). Germline V gene sequence: CDR1 LGHNA, CDR2 YNFKEQ. Trimming removed 0 bases at V and 7 bases at J, with 25 bases between. The CDR3 runs to 18 residues. The CDR3 DNA follows: TGTGCCAGCAGCCAAGAGGGGATAATCCGACTAGATTCGAAAGAGCAGTACTTC. The encoded protein is CASSQEGIIRLDSKEQYF.

This rearrangement joins TRBV27 to TRBJ2-3; 7 nucleotides agree with TRBD2. V trimming: 5 bases; J trimming: 5 bases; junction bases outside the gene matches: 10. This CDR3 spans 15 amino acids. The germline V gene has CDR1 MNHEY and CDR2 SMNVEV (reference sequence). This chain's CDR3 is CASSSPAEREDTQYF. In nucleotides, the CDR3 is TGTGCCAGCAGTAGCCCTGCTGAGCGGGAAGATACGCAGTATTTT.

Remarks on this clonotype: Mismatch with germline at one junction end may stem from a read error. The rearrangement joins TRBV13 to TRBJ2-7, with 9 bases matching TRBD1. This CDR3 contains 15 residues. CDR1 PRHDT and CDR2 FYEKMQ come from the germline V gene (reference sequence). CDR3 DNA: TGTGCCGGCAGCTTAGGGACAGGGATGTCCTACGAGCAGTACTTC. This encodes CAGSLGTGMSYEQYF.

The rearrangement uses TRBV11-2 and TRBJ2-7; maybe TRBD1 (5 bases). The J call may not be correct, given that the DNA end is closer to TRBJ2-5. CDR1 is SGHAT, CDR2 FQNNGV, per germline. This CDR3 contains 13 residues. For the CDR3, the DNA is TGTGCCAGCAGCCCTGGGGCACTGCAGACCCAGTACTTC. This gives the protein CASSPGALQTQYF.